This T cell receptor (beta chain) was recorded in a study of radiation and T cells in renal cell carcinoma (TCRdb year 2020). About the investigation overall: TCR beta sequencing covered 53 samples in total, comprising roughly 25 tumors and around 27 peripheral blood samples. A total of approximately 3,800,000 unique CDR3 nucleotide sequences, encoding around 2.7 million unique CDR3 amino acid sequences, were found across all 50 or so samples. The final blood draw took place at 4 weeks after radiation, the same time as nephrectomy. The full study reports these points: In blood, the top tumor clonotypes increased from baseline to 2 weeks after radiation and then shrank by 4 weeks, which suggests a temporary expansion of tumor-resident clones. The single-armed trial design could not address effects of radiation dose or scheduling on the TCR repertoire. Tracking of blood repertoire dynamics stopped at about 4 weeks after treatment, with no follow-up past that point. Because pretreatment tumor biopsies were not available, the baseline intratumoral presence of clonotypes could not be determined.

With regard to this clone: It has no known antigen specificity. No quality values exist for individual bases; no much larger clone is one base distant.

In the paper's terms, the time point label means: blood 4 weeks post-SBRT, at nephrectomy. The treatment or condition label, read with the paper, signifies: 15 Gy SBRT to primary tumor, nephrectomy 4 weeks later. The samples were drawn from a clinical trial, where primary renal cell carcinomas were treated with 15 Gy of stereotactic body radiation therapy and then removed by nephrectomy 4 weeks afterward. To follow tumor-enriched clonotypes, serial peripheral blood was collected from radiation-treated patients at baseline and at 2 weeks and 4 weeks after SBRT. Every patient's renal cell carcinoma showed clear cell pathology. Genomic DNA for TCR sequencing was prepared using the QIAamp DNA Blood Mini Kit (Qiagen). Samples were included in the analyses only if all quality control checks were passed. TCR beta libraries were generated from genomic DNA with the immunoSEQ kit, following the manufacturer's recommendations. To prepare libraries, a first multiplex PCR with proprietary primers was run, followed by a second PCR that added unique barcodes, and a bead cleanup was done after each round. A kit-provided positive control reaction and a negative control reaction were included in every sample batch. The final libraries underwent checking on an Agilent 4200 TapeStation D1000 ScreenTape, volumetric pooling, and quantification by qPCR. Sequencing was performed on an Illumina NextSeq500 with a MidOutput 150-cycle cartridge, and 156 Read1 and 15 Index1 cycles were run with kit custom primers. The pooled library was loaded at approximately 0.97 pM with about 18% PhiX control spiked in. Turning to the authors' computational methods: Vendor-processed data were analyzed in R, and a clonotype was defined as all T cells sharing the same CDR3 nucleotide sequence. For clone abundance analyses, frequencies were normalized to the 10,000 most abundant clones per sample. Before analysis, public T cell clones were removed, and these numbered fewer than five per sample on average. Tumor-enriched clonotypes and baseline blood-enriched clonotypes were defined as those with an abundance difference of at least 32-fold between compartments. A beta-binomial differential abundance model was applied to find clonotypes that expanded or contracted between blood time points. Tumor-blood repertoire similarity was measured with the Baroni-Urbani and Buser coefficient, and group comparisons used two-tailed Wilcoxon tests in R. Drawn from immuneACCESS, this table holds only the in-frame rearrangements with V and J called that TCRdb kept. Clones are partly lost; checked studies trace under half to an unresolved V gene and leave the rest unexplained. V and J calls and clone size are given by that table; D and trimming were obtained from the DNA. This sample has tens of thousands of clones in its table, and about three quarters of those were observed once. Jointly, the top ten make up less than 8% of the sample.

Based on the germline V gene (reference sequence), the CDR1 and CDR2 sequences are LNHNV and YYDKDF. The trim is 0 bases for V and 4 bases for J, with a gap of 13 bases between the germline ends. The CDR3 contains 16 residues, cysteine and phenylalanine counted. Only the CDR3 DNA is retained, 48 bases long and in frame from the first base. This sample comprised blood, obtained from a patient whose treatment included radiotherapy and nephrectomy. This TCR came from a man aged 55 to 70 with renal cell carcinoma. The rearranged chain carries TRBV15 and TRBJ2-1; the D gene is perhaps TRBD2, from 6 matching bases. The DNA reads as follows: TGTGCCACCAGCAGAGATAGTCCTAGCGTATACAATGAGCAGTTCTTC. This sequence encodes CATSRDSPSVYNEQFF.